This TCR beta chain stems from a study of regulatory and conventional T cells in RAG deficiency (dated by TCRdb to 2015 to 2018). About the full investigation: High-throughput TCR beta sequencing was used to compare the repertoire diversity and composition of Treg, conventional CD4+ and CD8+ T cells between RAG-deficient patients and healthy controls.

Results the study describes overall, beyond this receptor: Compared with control T-cell subpopulations, RAG-deficient patients had much lower Shannon entropy and higher Simpson indices. In Omenn syndrome and CID/AS patients compared with controls, around 93-fold fewer unique TCR beta sequences were detected from Treg cells, versus 9.5 to 10-fold fewer for other subsets. For some subjects, some T-cell subset analyses were not performed. All patient T-cell subsets had shorter CDR3 lengths; Omenn syndrome patients showed >80% Treg-Tconv repertoire overlap at nucleotide and amino acid level. In Omenn syndrome patients, sorted CD25-high CD127-low cells may represent peripherally activated cells rather than bona fide Treg cells.

V loses 0 bases of germline sequence and J loses 4 bases, and the interval between the two ends is 15 bases. Spanning cysteine to phenylalanine, the CDR3 consists of 15 amino acids. Left in the record is the CDR3 DNA by itself, 45 bases read in frame from the first base. CDR1 GTSNPN and CDR2 SVGIG are derived from the germline V gene (reference sequence). This clone occurred once. This receptor's antigen is unknown. There are no base qualities to consult, and no much larger clone falls within one base. Regulatory T cells were purified from blood as CD4+CD25-high CD127-low cells before genomic DNA extraction. For repertoire analyses, the comparison group consisted of fewer than ten healthy control donors. Receptor amplification or capture employed the immunoSEQ multiplex PCR assay. Rearranged TCR beta chain products were amplified from genomic DNA of sorted T-cell subsets and sequenced. The study's own analysis went as follows. Shannon entropy and Simpson indices were used to measure how diverse the repertoire of productive TCR beta rearrangements was. Clonal expansion was assessed by the summed frequency of the 100 most abundant productive TCR beta clonotypes among total reads. The TRB repertoires were scored with a self-reactivity index that is based on amino acid usage at CDR3beta positions 6 and 7. Two-way ANOVA was applied to the repertoire analyses, whereas Student t or Mann-Whitney tests were applied to the flow cytometric analyses. Here the immuneACCESS table is served through TCRdb, limited to in-frame sequences with V and J called. Missing clones are a known gap in these copies; in checked studies unresolved V genes cover under half, and the rest lacks a known reason. V and J calls and clone size are copied from that table; D and trimming were computed from the DNA. Counted in this sample were about 30,000 clones; around nine tenths of them appeared once. The ten top clones hold around 0.82% of the sample.

In addition, the sample was reused for a study of regulatory T cells. The other study reports the following: The multiplex PCR used 52 forward TRBV primers and 13 reverse TRBJ primers, with assay-based and computational corrections for amplification bias. In patients, repertoires had restricted unique TRB V-J pairs and skewed V and J gene usage, with regulatory T cells showing the most marked changes. Between CD3G-deficient patients and healthy controls, the study compared T-cell receptor beta repertoires in sorted regulatory T cells, conventional CD4+ T cells and CD8+ T cells. Peripheral blood mononuclear cells were isolated by Ficoll density separation. Rearranged TRB loci were amplified from genomic DNA by multiplex PCR within the immunoSEQ assay. Sequencing of the TRB amplicons was done on an Illumina HiSeq platform. Custom algorithms error-filtered the raw sequences and aligned them to reference gene sequences, after which the immunoSEQ online tools were used for analysis. The frequencies of productive and nonproductive TRB rearrangements were evaluated among unique sequences as well as among total sequences. Group comparisons used t tests, Mann-Whitney tests or two-way ANOVA run in Prism software.

Recombination linked TRBV30 to TRBJ2-5, with no confident D gene call. Sequenced sample: Tregs sorted from blood. This clonotype was sampled from a human donor in good health. The CDR3 sequence is CAWSVRGGLGETQYF. The DNA is as follows: TGTGCCTGGAGTGTACGTGGCGGCTTGGGAGAGACCCAGTACTTC. Joined to the reference TRBV30 and TRBJ2-5 proteins, this CDR3 gives the full variable domain: SQTIHQWPATLVQPVGSPLSLECTVEGTSNPNLYWYRQAAGRGLQLLFYSVGIGQISSEVPQNLSASRPQDRQFILSSKKLLLSDSGFYLCAWSVRGGLGETQYFGPGTRLLVL.